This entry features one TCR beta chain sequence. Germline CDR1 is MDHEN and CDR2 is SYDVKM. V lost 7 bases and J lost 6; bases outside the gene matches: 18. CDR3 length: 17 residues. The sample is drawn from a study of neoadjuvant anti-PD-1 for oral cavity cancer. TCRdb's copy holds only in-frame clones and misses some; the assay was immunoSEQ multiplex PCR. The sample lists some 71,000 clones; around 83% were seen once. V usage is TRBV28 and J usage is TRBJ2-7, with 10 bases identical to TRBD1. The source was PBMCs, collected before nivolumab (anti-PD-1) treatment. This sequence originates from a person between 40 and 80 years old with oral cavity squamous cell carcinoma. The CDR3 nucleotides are TGTGCCAGCACCCGATATGGGGTGAGACAGGGGGCGGGCGAGCAGTACTTC. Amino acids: CASTRYGVRQGAGEQYF.